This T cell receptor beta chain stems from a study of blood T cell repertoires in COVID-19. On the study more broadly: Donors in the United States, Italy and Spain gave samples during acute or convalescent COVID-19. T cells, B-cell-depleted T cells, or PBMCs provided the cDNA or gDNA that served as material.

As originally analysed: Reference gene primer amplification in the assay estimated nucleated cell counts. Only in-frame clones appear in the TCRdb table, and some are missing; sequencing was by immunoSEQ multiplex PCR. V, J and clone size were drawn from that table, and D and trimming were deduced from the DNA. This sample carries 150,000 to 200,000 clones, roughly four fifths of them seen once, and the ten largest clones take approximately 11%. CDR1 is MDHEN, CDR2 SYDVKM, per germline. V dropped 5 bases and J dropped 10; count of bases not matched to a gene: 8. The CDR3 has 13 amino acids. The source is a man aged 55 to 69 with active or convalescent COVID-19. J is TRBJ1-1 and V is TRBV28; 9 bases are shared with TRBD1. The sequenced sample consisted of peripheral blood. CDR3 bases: TGTGCCAGCAGTCCGGGACAGGGAGGAGGAGCTTTCTTT. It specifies CASSPGQGGGAFF.